The TCR beta chain under discussion was sequenced for a study of blood T cell repertoires in COVID-19. Study-level background: The United States, Italy and Spain provided the acute and convalescent COVID-19 samples. The cDNA or gDNA used as material had been derived from T cells, B-cell-depleted T cells, or PBMCs.

This clone appeared a few times. The authors' processing: Nucleated cell number was recorded as an estimate derived from reference gene primer amplification. Assay used: immunoSEQ multiplex PCR; TCRdb lists only in-frame clones, some missing. That table gives V, J and clone size, and the DNA gave D and trimming. Here the sample spans about 40,000 clones, approximately 80% being singletons. CDR3 size: 14 residues. The ends were cut back, 2 bases at V and 4 bases at J, with 12 bases in the middle. Germline CDR1 reads SGHRS; CDR2 reads YFSETQ. The clonotype was recovered from a man over 45 with active or convalescent COVID-19. The J gene is TRBJ1-1, the V gene TRBV5-1, with D unresolved. Sequencing was done on a sample of peripheral blood. This CDR3 is CASSFSGRATEAFF. In DNA form, the CDR3 reads TGCGCCAGCAGCTTCTCCGGGAGGGCCACTGAAGCTTTCTTT.